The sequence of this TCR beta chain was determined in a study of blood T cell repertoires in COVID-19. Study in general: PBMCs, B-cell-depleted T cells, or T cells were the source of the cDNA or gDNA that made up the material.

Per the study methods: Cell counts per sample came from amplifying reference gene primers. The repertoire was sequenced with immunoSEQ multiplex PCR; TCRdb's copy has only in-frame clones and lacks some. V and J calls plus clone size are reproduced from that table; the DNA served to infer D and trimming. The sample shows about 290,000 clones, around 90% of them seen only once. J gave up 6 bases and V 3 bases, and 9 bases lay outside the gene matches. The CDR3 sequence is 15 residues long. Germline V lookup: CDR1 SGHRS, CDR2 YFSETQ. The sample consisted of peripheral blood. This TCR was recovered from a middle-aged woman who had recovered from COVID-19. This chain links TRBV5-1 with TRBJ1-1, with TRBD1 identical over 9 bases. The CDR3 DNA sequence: TGCGCCAGCAGCTCGGGACAGGGAATCTCGGCTGAAGCTTTCTTT. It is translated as CASSSGQGISAEAFF.